This T cell receptor (beta chain) emerged from a study of OX40 agonist ivuxolimab in advanced cancers. Study observations and caveats: At 0.1-3.0 mg/kg, partial responders had clonal expansion among the lowest observed. With doses of 0.1 to 3.0 mg/kg, CD4+ and CD8+ blood T cells had undergone clonal expansion by week 6.

Cycle 7 day 1, cycle 4 day 1, and baseline were the timepoints at which blood was sampled. CDR3 length equals 13 residues. The V end was cut by 5 bases, the J end by 1 base, with 8 bases between. CDR1 is SEHNR and CDR2 is FQNEAQ in the germline V gene (reference sequence). Repertoires were generated with immunoSEQ multiplex PCR, while TCRdb's copy carries only in-frame clones and drops some. The sample yields 20,000 to 25,000 clones, 84% seen once. With regard to this clone: The antigen is undetermined.

The receptor's source is an adult with an advanced solid tumor such as melanoma, head and neck, liver or kidney cancer. The gene calls are TRBV7-9 and TRBJ1-1; unclear D gene. The sample was CD4+ or CD8+ T cells sorted from blood, taken in a trial of the OX40 agonist ivuxolimab. DNA for the CDR3: TGTGCCAGCAGCCCACCCGGGAACACTGAAGCTTTCTTT. Its translation: CASSPPGNTEAFF.